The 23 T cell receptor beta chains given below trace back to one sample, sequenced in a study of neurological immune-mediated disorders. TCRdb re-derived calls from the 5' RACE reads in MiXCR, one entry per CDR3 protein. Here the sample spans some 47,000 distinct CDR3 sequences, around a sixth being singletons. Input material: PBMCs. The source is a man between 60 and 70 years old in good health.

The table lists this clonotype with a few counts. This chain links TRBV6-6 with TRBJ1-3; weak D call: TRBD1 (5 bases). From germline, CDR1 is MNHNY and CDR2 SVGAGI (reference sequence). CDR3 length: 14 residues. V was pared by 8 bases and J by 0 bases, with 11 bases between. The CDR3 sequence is CASLVGLSGNTIYF. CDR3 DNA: TGTGCCAGCCTCGTGGGGCTCTCTGGAAACACCATATATTTT.

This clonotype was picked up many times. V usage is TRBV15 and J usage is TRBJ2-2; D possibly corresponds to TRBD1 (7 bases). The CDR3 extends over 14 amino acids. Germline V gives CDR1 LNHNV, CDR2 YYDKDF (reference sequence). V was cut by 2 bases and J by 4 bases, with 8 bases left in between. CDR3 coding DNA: TGTGCCACCAGCAGACAGGGGGGCACCGGGGAGCTGTTTTTT. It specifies CATSRQGGTGELFF.

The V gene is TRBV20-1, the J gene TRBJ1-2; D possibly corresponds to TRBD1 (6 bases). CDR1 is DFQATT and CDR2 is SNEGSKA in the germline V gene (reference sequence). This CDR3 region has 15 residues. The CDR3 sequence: CSRKGPRQGIYGYTF. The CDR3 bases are TGCAGCCGAAAGGGGCCACGGCAGGGGATCTATGGCTACACCTTC.

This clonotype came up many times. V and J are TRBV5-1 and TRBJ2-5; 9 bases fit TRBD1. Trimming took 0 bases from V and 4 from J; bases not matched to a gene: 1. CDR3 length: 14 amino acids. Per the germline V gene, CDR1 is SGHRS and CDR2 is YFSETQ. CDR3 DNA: TGCGCCAGCAGCTTGGCGACAGGGGGAGAGACCCAGTACTTC. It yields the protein CASSLATGGETQYF.

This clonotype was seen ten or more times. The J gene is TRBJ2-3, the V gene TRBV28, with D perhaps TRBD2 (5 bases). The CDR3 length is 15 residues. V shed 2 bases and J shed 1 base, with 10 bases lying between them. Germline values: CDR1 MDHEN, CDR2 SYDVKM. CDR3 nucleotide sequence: TGTGCCAGCAGTTTAGCGGGTCTAGGCACAGATACGCAGTATTTT. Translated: CASSLAGLGTDTQYF.

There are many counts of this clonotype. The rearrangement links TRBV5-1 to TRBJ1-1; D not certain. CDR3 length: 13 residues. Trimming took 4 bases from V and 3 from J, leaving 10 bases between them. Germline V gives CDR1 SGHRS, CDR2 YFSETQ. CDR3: CASSTNGDTEAFF. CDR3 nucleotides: TGCGCCAGCAGCACTAACGGGGACACTGAAGCTTTCTTT.

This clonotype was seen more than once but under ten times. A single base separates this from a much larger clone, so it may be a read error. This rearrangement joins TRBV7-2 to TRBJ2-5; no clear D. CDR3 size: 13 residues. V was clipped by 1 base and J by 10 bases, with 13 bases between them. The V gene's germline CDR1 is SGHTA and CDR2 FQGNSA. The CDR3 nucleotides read TGTGCCAGCAGCTTAGGGGGTATCACGGACCAGTACTTC. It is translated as CASSLGGITDQYF.

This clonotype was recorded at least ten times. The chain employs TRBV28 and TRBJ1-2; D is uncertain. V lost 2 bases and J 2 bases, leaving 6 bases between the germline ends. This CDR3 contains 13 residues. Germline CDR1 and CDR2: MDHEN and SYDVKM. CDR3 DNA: TGTGCCAGCAGTTTAACTGGAAACTATGGCTACACCTTC. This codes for CASSLTGNYGYTF.

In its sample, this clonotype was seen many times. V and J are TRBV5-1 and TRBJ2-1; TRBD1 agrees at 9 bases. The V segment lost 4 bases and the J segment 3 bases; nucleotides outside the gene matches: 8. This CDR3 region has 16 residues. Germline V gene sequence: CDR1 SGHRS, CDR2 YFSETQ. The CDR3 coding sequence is TGCGCCAGCAGCAAGCCCGGGACAGGGTTCTACAATGAGCAGTTCTTC. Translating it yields CASSKPGTGFYNEQFF.

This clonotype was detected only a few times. The CDR3 DNA is TGTGCCAGCAGCGTAGCGGGGAACACTGAAGCTTTCTTT. Encoded protein: CASSVAGNTEAFF. The rearrangement uses TRBV9 and TRBJ1-1; D remains ambiguous. Germline V gene sequence: CDR1 SGDLS, CDR2 YYNGEE. This CDR3 is 13 amino acids long. V lost 0 bases to trimming and J lost 1 base, with 4 bases between them.

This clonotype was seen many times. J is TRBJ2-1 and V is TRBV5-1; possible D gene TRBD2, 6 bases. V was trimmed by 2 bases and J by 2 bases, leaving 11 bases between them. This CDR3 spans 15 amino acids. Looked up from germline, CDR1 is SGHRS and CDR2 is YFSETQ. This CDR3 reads CASSFLEGAYNEQFF. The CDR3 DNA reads TGCGCCAGCAGCTTCTTGGAGGGAGCCTACAATGAGCAGTTCTTC. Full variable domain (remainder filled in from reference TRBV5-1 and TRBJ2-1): KAGVTQTPRYLIKTRGQQVTLSCSPISGHRSVSWYQQTPGQGLQFLFEYFSETQRNKGNFPGRFSGRQFSNSRSEMNVSTLELGDSALYLCASSFLEGAYNEQFFGPGTRLTVL.

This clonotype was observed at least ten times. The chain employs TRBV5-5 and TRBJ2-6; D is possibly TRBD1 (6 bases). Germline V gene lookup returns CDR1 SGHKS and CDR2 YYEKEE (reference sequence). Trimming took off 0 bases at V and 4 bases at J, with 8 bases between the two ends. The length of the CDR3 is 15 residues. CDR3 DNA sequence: TGTGCCAGCAGCTTGGCAGGGGCAGGGGCCAACGTCCTGACTTTC. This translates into CASSLAGAGANVLTF.

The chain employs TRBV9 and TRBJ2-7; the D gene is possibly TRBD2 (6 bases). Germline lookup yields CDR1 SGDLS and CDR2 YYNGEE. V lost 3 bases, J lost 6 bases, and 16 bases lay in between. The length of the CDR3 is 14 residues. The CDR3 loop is CASSAGEGLIEQYF. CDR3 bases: TGTGCCAGCAGCGCGGGAGAGGGGCTCATCGAGCAGTACTTC.

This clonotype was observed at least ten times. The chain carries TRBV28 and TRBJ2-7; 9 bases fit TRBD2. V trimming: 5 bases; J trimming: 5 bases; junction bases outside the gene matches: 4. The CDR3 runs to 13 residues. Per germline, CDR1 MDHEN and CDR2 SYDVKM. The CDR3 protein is CASSLSGSNEQYF. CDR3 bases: TGTGCCAGCAGTCTTAGCGGGAGCAACGAGCAGTACTTC.

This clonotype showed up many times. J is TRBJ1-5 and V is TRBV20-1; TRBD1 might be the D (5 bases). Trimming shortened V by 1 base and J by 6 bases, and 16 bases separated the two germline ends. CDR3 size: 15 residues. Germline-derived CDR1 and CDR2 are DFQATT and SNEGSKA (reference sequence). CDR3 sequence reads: CSARAGYHGGQPQHF. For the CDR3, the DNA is TGCAGTGCTAGAGCTGGGTATCATGGGGGTCAGCCCCAGCATTTT.

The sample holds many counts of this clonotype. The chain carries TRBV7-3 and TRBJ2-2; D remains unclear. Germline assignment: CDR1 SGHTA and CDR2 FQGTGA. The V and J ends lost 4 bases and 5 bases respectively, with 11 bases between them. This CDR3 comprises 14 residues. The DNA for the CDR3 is TGTGCCAGCAGCTCCAAGGCCCGTACCGGGGAGCTGTTTTTT. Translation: CASSSKARTGELFF.

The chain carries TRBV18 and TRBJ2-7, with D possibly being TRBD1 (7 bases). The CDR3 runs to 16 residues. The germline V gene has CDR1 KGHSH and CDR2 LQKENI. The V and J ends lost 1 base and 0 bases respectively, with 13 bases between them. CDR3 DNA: TGTGCCAGCTCACCACTTCAGGGGGGCACCTCCTACGAGCAGTACTTC. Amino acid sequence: CASSPLQGGTSYEQYF.

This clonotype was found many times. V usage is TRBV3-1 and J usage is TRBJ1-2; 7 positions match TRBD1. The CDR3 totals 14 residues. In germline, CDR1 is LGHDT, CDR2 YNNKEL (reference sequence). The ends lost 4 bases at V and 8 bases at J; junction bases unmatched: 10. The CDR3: CASSPSDREGGYTF. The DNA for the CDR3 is TGTGCCAGCAGCCCCTCAGACAGGGAAGGCGGCTACACCTTC. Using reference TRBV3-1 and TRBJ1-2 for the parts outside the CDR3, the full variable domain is DTAVSQTPKYLVTQMGNDKSIKCEQNLGHDTMYWYKQDSKKFLKIMFSYNNKELIINETVPNRFSPKSPDKAHLNLHINSLELGDSAVYFCASSPSDREGGYTFGSGTRLTVV.

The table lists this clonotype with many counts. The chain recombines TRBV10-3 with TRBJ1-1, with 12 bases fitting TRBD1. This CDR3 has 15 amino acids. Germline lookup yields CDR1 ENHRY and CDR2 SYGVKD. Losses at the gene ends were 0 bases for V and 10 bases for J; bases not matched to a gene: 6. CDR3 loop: CAISESGTGGRRAFF. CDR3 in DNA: TGTGCCATCAGTGAGTCTGGGACAGGGGGCCGGCGAGCTTTCTTT.

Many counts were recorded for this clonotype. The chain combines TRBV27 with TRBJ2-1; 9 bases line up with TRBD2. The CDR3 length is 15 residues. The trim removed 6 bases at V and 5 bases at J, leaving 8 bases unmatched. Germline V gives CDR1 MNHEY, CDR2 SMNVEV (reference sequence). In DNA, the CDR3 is TGTGCCAGCAGCGCGACTAGCGGAGTGAACAATGAGCAGTTCTTC. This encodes CASSATSGVNNEQFF.

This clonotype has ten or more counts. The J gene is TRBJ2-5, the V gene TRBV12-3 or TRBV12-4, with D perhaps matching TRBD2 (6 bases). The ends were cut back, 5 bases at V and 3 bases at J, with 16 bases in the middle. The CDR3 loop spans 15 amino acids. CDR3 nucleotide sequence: TGTGCCAGCAGTCCCCACGACGGGGGAGAAGAGACCCAGTACTTC. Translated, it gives CASSPHDGGEETQYF.

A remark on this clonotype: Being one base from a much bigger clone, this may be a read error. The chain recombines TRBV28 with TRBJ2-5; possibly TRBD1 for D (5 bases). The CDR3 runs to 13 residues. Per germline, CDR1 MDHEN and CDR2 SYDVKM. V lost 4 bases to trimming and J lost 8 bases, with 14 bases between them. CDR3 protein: CASSWGRRDTQYF. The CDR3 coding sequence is TGTGCCAGCAGTTGGGGCAGAAGAGATACCCAGTACTTC.

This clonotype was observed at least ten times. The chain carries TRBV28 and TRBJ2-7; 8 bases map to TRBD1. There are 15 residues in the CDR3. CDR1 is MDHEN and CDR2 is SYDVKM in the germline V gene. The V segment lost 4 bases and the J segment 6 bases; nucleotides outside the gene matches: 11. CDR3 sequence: CASSSSKDRVLEQYF. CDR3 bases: TGTGCCAGCAGTTCCTCGAAGGACAGGGTTCTCGAGCAGTACTTC.